These 10 T cell receptor beta chains were all obtained from the same sample, sequenced in a study of response to subunit inactivated influenza vaccine. Each CDR3 protein is one row after TCRdb ran MiXCR on the RT-PCR reads. The sample includes a few hundred thousand distinct CDR3 sequences, more than 10% seen only once; the top ten take less than 8.5%. Sample: non-naive T cells sorted from PBMCs, taken 14 days before vaccination. The receptor source for this set is a man between 50 and 59 years old who received an inactivated influenza vaccine.

The chain links TRBV28 to TRBJ1-2, with a weak D call TRBD1 (6 bases). The CDR3 has 17 amino acids. CDR1 is MDHEN, CDR2 SYDVKM, per germline. V lost 6 bases and J 8 bases, leaving 28 bases between the germline ends. The chain's CDR3 is CASSANIAGGVFGGYTF. The DNA for the CDR3 is TGTGCCAGCAGCGCTAATATTGCGGGGGGCGTATTTGGGGGCTACACCTTC.

This clonotype has ten or more counts. The genes are TRBV7-2 and TRBJ1-1; 7 bases are a match to TRBD1. The germline V gene encodes CDR1 SGHTA and CDR2 FQGNSA. Trimming at V came to 3 bases and at J to 5 bases, leaving 6 bases not matched to a gene. The CDR3 is made up of 14 amino acids. The CDR3, as DNA: TGTGCCAGCAGCTTCACAGGGGATAGGACTGAAGCTTTCTTT. Its translation: CASSFTGDRTEAFF.

This clonotype counts as medium-sized. V is TRBV12-3 or TRBV12-4 and J is TRBJ2-3, with 9 bases lining up with TRBD1. With V trimmed by 5 bases and J by 0 bases, 6 bases remained unmatched. The CDR3 runs to 16 residues. CDR3: CASSTTGTGSTDTQYF. In DNA, the CDR3 is TGTGCCAGCAGTACCACCGGGACAGGGAGCACAGATACGCAGTATTTT.

This clonotype was detected only a few times. CDR3 in amino acids: CASSIDGNVADTQYF. In DNA form, the CDR3 reads TGTGCCAGTAGTATAGATGGGAATGTTGCAGATACGCAGTATTTT. The chain links TRBV19 to TRBJ2-3; D gene ambiguous. Germline V lookup: CDR1 LNHDA, CDR2 SQIVND (reference sequence). Trimming stripped 0 bases from V and 4 bases from J, with 11 bases between. The CDR3 spans 15 residues.

This clonotype has a handful of counts. J is TRBJ2-1 and V is TRBV29-1, with 9 bases that match TRBD2. The J segment lost 1 base and the V segment lost 6 bases, leaving 4 bases of the junction unmatched. From germline, CDR1 is SQVTM and CDR2 ANQGSEA. This CDR3 has 14 residues. This CDR3 is CSVTTSGSYNEQFF. CDR3 in DNA: TGCAGCGTAACGACTAGCGGTTCCTACAATGAGCAGTTCTTC.

This clonotype was observed a few times. The chain links TRBV6-2 or TRBV6-3 to TRBJ2-3; no reliable D call. There are 15 residues in the CDR3. The germline V and J ends were trimmed by 8 bases and 0 bases, with 15 bases remaining between them. CDR1 is MNHEY, CDR2 SVGEGT, per germline. CDR3 in amino acids: CASRKRPASTDTQYF. The CDR3 DNA follows: TGTGCCAGCCGGAAGAGACCAGCTAGCACAGATACGCAGTATTTT.

This clonotype was counted ten times or more. Here the CDR3 reads CASSQEVGTGATDTQYF. The CDR3 region has the DNA TGTGCCAGCAGCCAAGAGGTCGGGACAGGGGCCACAGATACGCAGTATTTT. This chain joins TRBV4-2 and TRBJ2-3; TRBD1 agrees at 10 bases. Germline V gives CDR1 LGHNA, CDR2 YNFKEQ. Germline trimming cut 0 bases from V and 2 bases from J; bases unmatched to any gene: 5. The CDR3 sequence is 17 residues long.

This clonotype occurred a few times. The chain has TRBV9 and TRBJ1-5, with a tentative D call TRBD1 (5 bases). CDR3 length: 15 residues. V shed 0 bases and J shed 6 bases, with 13 bases lying between them. Germline V gene sequence: CDR1 SGDLS, CDR2 YYNGEE. CDR3 bases: TGTGCCAGCAGCGTAGGGGACTCCGGGACTCAGCCCCAGCATTTT. Encoded protein: CASSVGDSGTQPQHF. The whole variable domain, filled in from reference TRBV9 and TRBJ1-5, reads DSGVTQTPKHLITATGQRVTLRCSPRSGDLSVYWYQQSLDQGLQFLIQYYNGEERAKGNILERFSAQQFPDLHSELNLSSLELGDSALYFCASSVGDSGTQPQHFGDGTRLSIL.

This chain connects TRBV5-1 to TRBJ2-5, with 9 bases fitting TRBD2. The germline V gene has CDR1 SGHRS and CDR2 YFSETQ. This CDR3 comprises 15 residues. The trim removed 2 bases at V and 5 bases at J, leaving 7 bases unmatched. The CDR3 sequence: CASSFQAGGGETQYF. The DNA for the CDR3 is TGCGCCAGCAGCTTCCAAGCGGGAGGAGGTGAGACCCAGTACTTC.

The CDR3 here is CATSDLWDKVGKNIQYF. For the CDR3, the DNA is TGTGCCACCAGTGATTTGTGGGACAAGGTAGGCAAAAACATTCAGTACTTC. This rearrangement joins TRBV24-1 to TRBJ2-4; possible D gene TRBD1, 6 bases. The CDR3 is 17 residues long. V lost 0 bases and J 3 bases, leaving 14 bases between the germline ends. Germline V lookup: CDR1 KGHDR, CDR2 SFDVKD.